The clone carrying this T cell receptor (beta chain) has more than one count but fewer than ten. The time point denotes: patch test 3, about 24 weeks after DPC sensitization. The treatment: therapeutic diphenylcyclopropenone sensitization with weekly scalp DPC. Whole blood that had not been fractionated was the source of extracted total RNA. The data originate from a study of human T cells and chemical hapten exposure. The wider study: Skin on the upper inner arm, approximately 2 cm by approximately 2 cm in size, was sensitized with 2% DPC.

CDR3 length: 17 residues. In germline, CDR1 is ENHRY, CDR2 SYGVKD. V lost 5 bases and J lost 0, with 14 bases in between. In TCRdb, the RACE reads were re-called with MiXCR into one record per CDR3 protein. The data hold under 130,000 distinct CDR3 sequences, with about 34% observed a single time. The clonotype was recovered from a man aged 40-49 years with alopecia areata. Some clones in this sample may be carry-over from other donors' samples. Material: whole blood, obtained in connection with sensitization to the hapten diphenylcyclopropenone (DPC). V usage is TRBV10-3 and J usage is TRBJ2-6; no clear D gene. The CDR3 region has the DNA TGTGCCATCAGTTCTAAGGTGGGCACCTCTGGGGCCAACGTCCTGACTTTC. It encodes CAISSKVGTSGANVLTF.